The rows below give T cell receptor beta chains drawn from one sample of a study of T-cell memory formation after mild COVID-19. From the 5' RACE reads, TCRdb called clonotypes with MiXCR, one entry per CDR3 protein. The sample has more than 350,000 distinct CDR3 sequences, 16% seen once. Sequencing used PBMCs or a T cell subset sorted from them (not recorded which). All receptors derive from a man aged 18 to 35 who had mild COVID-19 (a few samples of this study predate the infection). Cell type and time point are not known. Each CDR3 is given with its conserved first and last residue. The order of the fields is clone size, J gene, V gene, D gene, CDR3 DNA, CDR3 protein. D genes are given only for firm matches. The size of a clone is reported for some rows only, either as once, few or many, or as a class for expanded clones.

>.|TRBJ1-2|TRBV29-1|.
TGCAGCGTTGAAGATCCCAGGGGAAGCTACACCTTC
CSVEDPRGSYTF
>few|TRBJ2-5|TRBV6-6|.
TGTGCCAGCAGTTATACAGGGCCCCAAGAGACCCAGTACTTC
CASSYTGPQETQYF
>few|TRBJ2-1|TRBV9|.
TGTGCCAGCAGCGCCAGCTCAGGTGAGCAGTTCTTC
CASSASSGEQFF
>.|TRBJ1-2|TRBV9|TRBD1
TGTGCCAGCAGCGAGCACCGGGACAGGGGGTATCGCTACACCTTC
CASSEHRDRGYRYTF
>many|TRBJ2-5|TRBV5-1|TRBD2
TGCGCCAGCAGCTTGATCGGGGGGCAAGAGACCCAGTACTTC
CASSLIGGQETQYF
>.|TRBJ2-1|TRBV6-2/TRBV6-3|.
TGTGCCAGCTCTAACTCGGGAACGCAGTTCTTC
CASSNSGTQFF
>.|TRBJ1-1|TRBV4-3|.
TGCGCCAGCAGCCAAGACAGGGAGCTGATGAACACTGAAGCTTTCTTT
CASSQDRELMNTEAFF
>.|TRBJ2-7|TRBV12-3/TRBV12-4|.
TGTGCCAGCAGTTTAGGGGGGCGAGACTCCTACGAGCAGTACTTC
CASSLGGRDSYEQYF
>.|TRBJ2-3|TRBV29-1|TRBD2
TGCAGCGCCTCCGGGACTAGCGGGAACACAGATACGCAGTATTTT
CSASGTSGNTDTQYF
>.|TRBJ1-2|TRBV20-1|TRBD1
TGCAGTGCCCCCGAGGGTATGACAGGGAATTTCTATGGCTACACCTTC
CSAPEGMTGNFYGYTF
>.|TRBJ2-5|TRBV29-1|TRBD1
TGCAGCGTGGAGGACAGGGGTCGGAAGACCCAGTACTTC
CSVEDRGRKTQYF
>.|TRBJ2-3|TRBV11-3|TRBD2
TGTGCCAGCAGCCCGACGGGACTAAACACAGATACGCAGTATTTT
CASSPTGLNTDTQYF
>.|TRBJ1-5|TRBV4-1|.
TGCGCCAGCAGCCAAGATTTCCGAGGGGGGGATCAGCCCCAGCATTTT
CASSQDFRGGDQPQHF
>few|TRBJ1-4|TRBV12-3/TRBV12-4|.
TGTGCCAGCAGCTGGCGGGACCCGGGGGGGGAAAAACTGTTTTTT
CASSWRDPGGEKLFF
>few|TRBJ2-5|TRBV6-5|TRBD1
TGTGCCAGCAGTTACTCTCAGGGACAGGGGCAAGAGACCCAGTACTTC
CASSYSQGQGQETQYF
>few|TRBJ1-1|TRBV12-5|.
TGTGCTAGTGGTATCCGACAGGTTCGGGTCACTGAAGCTTTCTTT
CASGIRQVRVTEAFF
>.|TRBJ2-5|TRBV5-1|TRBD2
TGCGCCAGCAGCTTGGGTAGCGGGGGCCGGCTGGAGACCCAGTACTTC
CASSLGSGGRLETQYF
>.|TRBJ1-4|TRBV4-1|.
TGCGCCAGCAGCCCCCTTTCCGGGGGGCATGAAAAACTGTTTTTT
CASSPLSGGHEKLFF
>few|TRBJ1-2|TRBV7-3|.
TGTGCCAGCAGCTTAGGGGCAGCTGGCGCGGAATATGGCTACACCTTC
CASSLGAAGAEYGYTF
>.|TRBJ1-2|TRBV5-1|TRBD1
TGCGCCAGCAGCGATACATACCCCGGGACAGGGGGCGCCCCTAACTATGGCTACACCTTC
CASSDTYPGTGGAPNYGYTF
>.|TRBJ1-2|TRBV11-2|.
TGTGCCAGCAGAGAGGTTGGGGGTACCTATGGCTACACCTTC
CASREVGGTYGYTF
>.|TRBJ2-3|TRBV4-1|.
TGCGCCAGCAGCCAAGATGCCAAGGATACGCAGTATTTT
CASSQDAKDTQYF
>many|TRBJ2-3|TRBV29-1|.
TGCAGCGTTGACAGAAGGGGGGCAGATACGCAGTATTTT
CSVDRRGADTQYF
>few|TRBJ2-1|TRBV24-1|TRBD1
TGTGCCACCAGTGATTTGCCCCGACAGGGTGCCTACAATGAGCAGTTCTTC
CATSDLPRQGAYNEQFF
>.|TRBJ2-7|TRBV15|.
TGTGCCACCAGCAGTAGCCAAGGGGGGTTTTACGAGCAGTACTTC
CATSSSQGGFYEQYF
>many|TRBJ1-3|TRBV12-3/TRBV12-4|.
TGTGCCAGCAGTTTAGCGCCTGGGGGCGCGGTTTCTGGAAACACCATATATTTT
CASSLAPGGAVSGNTIYF
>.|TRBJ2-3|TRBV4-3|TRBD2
TGCGCCAGCAGCCAAACTAGCGGGGCTAGCACAGATACGCAGTATTTT
CASSQTSGASTDTQYF
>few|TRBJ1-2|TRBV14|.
TGTGCCAGCAGCCAGGCCCCACAGCCCCGTCCTAACTATGGCTACACCTTC
CASSQAPQPRPNYGYTF
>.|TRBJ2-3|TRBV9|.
TGTGCCAGCAGCGTAGCTGACCGTATCACAGATACGCAGTATTTT
CASSVADRITDTQYF
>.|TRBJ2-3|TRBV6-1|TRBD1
TGTGCCAGCAGTGAAACCTTTGACAGGGCAAGGACAGATACGCAGTATTTT
CASSETFDRARTDTQYF
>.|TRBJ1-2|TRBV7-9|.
TGTGCCAGCAGCCGAGGGGGGGCGAATGGCTACACCTTC
CASSRGGANGYTF
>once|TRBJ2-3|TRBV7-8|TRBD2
TGTGCCAGCAGCCGTGGGAGGGTGGGCACAGATACGCAGTATTTT
CASSRGRVGTDTQYF
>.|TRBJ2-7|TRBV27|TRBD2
TGTGCCAGCAGTTTTACTAGCGGCCCCTACGAGCAGTACTTC
CASSFTSGPYEQYF
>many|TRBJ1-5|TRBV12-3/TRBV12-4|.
TGTGCCAGCAGTTTTAACGGATATCAGCCCCAGCATTTT
CASSFNGYQPQHF
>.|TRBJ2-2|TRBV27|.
TGTGCCAGCAGTTGGGGGGGCTACACCGGGGAGCTGTTTTTT
CASSWGGYTGELFF
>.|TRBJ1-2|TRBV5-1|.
TGCGCCAGCAGCAACCGTTCGGGAAACTATGGCTACACCTTC
CASSNRSGNYGYTF
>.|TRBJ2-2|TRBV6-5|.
TGTGCCAGCAGTTACTCGAAGCCCGGTAGGGCCGGGGAGCTGTTTTTT
CASSYSKPGRAGELFF
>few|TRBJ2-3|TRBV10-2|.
TGCGCCAGCAGATCTACCCAAGACACAGATACGCAGTATTTT
CASRSTQDTDTQYF
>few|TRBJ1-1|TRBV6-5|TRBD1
TGTGCCAGCGGATTACAGGGGAGTAGCACTGAAGCTTTCTTT
CASGLQGSSTEAFF
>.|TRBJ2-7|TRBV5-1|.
TGCGCCAGCAGCACCACCCCATACGAGCAGTACTTC
CASSTTPYEQYF
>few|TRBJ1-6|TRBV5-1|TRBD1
TGCGCCAGCAGCTATGGGACAGATTATTCACCCCTCCACTTT
CASSYGTDYSPLHF
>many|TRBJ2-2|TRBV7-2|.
TGTGCCAGCAGCCAGGGGACATCCAAAACCGGGGAGCTGTTTTTT
CASSQGTSKTGELFF
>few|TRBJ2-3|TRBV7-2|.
TGTGCCAGCAGCTTAGCCCATCACGGTACGCAGTATTTT
CASSLAHHGTQYF
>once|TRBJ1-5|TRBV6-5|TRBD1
TGTGCCAGCAGTTACACGACAGGGCCGGATCAGCCCCAGCATTTT
CASSYTTGPDQPQHF
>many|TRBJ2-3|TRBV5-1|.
TGCGCCAGCAGCCCCTTACAGGGAGAAGATACGCAGTATTTT
CASSPLQGEDTQYF
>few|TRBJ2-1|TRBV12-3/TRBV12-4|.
TGTGCCAGCAGGCGACGGCAGGGTGAGCAGTTCTTC
CASRRRQGEQFF
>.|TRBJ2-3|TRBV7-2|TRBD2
TGTGCCAGCAGCTTACGGCGGGGGAGCACAGATACGCAGTATTTT
CASSLRRGSTDTQYF
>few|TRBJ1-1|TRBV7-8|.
TGTGCCAGCAGCTTGGAGAAGGGGATCACTGAAGCTTTCTTT
CASSLEKGITEAFF
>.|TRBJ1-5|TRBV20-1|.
TGCAGTGCTCCTTACGGGCCCCAGCATTTT
CSAPYGPQHF
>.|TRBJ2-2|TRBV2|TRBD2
TGTGCCAGCAGTAAGGAAGCGGGGGGGACCGGGGAGCTGTTTTTT
CASSKEAGGTGELFF
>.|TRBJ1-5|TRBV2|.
TGTGCCAGCAGTGAGGAGGTCAATCAGCCCCAGCATTTT
CASSEEVNQPQHF
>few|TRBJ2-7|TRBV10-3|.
TGTGCCATCAGTGATAGACAGAGCTCCTACGAGCAGTACTTC
CAISDRQSSYEQYF
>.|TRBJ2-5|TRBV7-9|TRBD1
TGTGCCAGCAGCTGGGACAGGGTGGAGACCCAGTACTTC
CASSWDRVETQYF
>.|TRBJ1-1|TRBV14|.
TGTGCCAGCAGTCCCCTTGGGCACATGAACACTGAAGCTTTCTTT
CASSPLGHMNTEAFF
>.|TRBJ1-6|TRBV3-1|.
TGTGCCAGCAGCCAAACAGGGATGAAATCACCCCTCCACTTT
CASSQTGMKSPLHF